The text below deals with one TCR beta chain. Its target is not known. These data originate in a study of identical twins. J lost 7 bases, V lost 2 bases, and 4 bases had no gene match. Germline CDR1 reads LNHDA; CDR2 reads SQIVND (reference sequence). This CDR3 is 14 amino acids long. Carrying unique molecular identifiers, the cDNA also gained a universal primer site through template switching. TCRdb fed the 5' RACE reads into MiXCR, producing one record per CDR3 protein. The sample carries some 1,600,000 distinct CDR3 sequences, around a third recorded once. Study observations and caveats: There was an excess of low generation probability in the out-of-frame alpha sequences that twins shared. A partial confounding effect on zero-insertion analyses could come from invariant MAIT and iNKT cells.

The clonotype comes from a newborn girl in good health. The source material was cord blood. The chain joins TRBV19 to TRBJ2-4; TRBD1 agrees at 8 bases. The CDR3 loop reads CASSIRTGPNIQYF. CDR3 DNA: TGTGCCAGTAGTATAAGGACAGGGCCTAACATTCAGTACTTC.